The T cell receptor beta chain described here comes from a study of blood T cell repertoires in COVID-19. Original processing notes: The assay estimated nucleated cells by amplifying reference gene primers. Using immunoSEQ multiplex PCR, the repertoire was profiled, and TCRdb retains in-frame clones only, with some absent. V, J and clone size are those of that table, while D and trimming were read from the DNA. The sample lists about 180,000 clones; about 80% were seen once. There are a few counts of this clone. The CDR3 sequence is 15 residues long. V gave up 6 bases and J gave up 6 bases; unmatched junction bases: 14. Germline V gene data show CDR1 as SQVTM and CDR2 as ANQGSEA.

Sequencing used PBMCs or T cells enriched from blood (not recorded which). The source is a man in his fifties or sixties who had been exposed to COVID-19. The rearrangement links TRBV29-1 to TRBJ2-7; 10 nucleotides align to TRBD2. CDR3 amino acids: CSVLGASGSEVEQYF. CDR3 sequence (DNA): TGCAGCGTCCTTGGGGCTAGCGGGAGTGAGGTCGAGCAGTACTTC.